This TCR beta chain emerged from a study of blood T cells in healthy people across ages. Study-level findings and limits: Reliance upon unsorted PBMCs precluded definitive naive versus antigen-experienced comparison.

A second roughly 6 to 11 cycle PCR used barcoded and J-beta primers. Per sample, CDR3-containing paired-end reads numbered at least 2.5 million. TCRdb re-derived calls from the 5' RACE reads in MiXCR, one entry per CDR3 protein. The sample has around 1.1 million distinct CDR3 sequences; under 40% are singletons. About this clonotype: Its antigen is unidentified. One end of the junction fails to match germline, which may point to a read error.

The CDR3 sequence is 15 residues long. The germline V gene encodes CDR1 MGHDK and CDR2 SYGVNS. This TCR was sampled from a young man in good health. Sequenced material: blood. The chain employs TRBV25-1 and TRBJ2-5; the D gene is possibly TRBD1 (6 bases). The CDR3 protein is CASSEARGFQGTQYF. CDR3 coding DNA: TGTGCCAGCAGTGAAGCCAGGGGCTTCCAAGGGACCCAGTACTTC.